This T cell receptor beta chain is from a study of cytomegalovirus exposure and HLA in healthy donors. Note on this clone: Its antigen is as yet unknown.

V was pared by 5 bases and J by 0 bases, with 8 bases between. The V gene's germline CDR1 is SGHRS and CDR2 YFSETQ. This CDR3 region has 14 residues. At collection, donors were nominally healthy, but unrecorded immune exposures were probable. The PCR had 60 Vbeta and 13 Jbeta primers. Assay used: immunoSEQ multiplex PCR; TCRdb lists only in-frame clones, some missing. The table records some 120,000 clones, 80% of them present only once. The study, taken as a whole, reports: A later analysis linked some 17,000 TCR beta sequences to HLA alleles at 0.05 false discovery rate. Indistinguishable V segments, including TRBV6-2 and TRBV6-3, were excluded.

The rearrangement links TRBV5-1 to TRBJ1-4; D not resolved. Sequencing input: PBMCs. The TCR originated in a human donor in good health. CDR3 sequence (DNA): TGCGCCAGCAGGGGAGGGCCAACTAATGAAAAACTGTTTTTT. This translates into CASRGGPTNEKLFF.